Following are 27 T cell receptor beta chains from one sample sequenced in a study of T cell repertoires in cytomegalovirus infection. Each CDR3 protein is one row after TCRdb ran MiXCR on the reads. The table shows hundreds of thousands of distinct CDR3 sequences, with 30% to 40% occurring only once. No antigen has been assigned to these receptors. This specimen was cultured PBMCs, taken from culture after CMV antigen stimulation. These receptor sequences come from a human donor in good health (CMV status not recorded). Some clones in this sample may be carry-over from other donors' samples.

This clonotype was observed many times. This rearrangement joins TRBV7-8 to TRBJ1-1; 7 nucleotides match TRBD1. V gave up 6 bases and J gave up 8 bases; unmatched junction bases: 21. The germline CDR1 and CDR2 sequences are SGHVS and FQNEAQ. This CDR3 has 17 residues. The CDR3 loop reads CASSPRRGGGGTVEAFF. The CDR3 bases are TGTGCCAGCAGTCCACGTCGGGGGGGAGGGGGGACAGTAGAAGCTTTCTTT.

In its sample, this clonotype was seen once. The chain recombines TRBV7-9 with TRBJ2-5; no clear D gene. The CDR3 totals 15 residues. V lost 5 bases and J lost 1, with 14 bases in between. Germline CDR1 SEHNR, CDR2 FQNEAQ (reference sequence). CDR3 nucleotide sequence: TGTGCCAGCAGCCCACGTATGGGTATCCAAGAGACCCAGTACTTC. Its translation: CASSPRMGIQETQYF.

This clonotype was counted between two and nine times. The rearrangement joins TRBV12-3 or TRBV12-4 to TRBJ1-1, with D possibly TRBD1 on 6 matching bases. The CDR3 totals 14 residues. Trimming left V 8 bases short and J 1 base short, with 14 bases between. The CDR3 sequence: CASGSGTQNTEAFF. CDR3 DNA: TGTGCCAGCGGCTCCGGGACACAGAACACTGAAGCTTTCTTT.

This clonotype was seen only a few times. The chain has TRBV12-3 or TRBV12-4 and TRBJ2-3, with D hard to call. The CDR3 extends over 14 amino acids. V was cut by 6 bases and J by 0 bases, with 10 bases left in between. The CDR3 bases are TGTGCCAGCAGACCCTCGGAGAGCACAGATACGCAGTATTTT. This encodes CASRPSESTDTQYF.

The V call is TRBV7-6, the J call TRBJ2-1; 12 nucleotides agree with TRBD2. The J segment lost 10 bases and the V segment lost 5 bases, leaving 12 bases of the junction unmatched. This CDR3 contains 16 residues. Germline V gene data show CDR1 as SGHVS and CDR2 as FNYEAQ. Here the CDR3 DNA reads TGTGCCAGCAGCGCTCGACTAGCGGGAGTGTTAAGCGAGCAGTTCTTC. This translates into CASSARLAGVLSEQFF. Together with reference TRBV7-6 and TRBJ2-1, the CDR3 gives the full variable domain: GAGVSQSPRYKVTKRGQDVALRCDPISGHVSLYWYRQALGQGPEFLTYFNYEAQQDKSGLPNDRFSAERPEGSISTLTIQRTEQRDSAMYRCASSARLAGVLSEQFFGPGTRLTVL.

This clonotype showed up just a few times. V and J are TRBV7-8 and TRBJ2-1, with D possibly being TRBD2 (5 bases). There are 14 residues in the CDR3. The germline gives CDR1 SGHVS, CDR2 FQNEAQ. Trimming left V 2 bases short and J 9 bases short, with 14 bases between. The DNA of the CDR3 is TGTGCCAGCAGCTTAACCACTAGTCTGGGTGAGCAGTTCTTC. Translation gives CASSLTTSLGEQFF.

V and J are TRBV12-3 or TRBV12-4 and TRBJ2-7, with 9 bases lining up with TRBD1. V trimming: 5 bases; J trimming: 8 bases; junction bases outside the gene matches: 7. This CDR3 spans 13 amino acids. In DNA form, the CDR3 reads TGTGCCAGCAGTCATCCGACAGGGGGAAAGCAGTACTTC. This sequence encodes CASSHPTGGKQYF.

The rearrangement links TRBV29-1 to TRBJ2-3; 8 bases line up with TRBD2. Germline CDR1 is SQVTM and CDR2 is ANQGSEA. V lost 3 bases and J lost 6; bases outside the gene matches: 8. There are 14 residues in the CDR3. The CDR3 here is CSVDLAGGGDTQYF. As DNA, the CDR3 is TGCAGCGTTGATTTGGCGGGAGGAGGGGATACGCAGTATTTT.

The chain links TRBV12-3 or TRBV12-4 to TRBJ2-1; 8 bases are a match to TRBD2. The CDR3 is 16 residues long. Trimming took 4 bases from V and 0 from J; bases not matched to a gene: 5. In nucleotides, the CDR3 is TGTGCCAGCAGTTCAAAGCGGGAGTACTCCTACAATGAGCAGTTCTTC. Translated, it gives CASSSKREYSYNEQFF.

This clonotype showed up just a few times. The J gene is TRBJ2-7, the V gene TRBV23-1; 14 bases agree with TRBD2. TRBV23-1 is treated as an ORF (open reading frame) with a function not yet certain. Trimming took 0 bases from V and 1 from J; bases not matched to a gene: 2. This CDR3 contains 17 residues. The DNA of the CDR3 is TGCGCCAGCAGTCAATCGGGACTAGCGGGAGAGTCCTACGAGCAGTACGTC. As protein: CASSQSGLAGESYEQYV.

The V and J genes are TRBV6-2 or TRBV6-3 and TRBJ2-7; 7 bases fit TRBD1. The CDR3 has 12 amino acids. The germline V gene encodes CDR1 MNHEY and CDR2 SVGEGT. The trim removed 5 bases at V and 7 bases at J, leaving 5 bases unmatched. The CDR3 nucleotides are TGTGCCAGCAGTCGACAGGGAGAAGAGCAGTACGTC. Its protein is CASSRQGEEQYV.

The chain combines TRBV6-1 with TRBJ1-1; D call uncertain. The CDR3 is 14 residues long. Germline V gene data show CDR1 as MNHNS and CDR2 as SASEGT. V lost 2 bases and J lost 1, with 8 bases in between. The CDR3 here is CASSENQENTEAFF. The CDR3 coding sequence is TGTGCCAGCAGTGAAAATCAGGAGAACACTGAAGCTTTCTTT.

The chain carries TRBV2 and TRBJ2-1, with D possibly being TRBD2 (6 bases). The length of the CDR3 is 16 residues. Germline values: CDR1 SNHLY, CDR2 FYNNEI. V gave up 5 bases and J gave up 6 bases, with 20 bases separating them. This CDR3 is CASSKNRDSRTNEQFF. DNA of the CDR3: TGTGCCAGCAGTAAAAACCGGGACTCCCGAACCAATGAGCAGTTCTTC.

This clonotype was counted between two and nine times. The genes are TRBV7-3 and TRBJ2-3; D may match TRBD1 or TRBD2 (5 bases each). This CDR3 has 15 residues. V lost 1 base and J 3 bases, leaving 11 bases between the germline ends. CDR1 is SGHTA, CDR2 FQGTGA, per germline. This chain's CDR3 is CASSLNRGGTDTQYF. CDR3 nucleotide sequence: TGTGCCAGCAGCTTAAATCGGGGCGGAACAGATACGCAGTATTTT.

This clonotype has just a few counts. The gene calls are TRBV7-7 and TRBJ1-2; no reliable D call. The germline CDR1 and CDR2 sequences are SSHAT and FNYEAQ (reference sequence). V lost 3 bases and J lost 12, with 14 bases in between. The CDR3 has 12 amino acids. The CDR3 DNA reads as TGTGCCAGCAGCTTCTGTCGGGCCAAAAACACCTTC. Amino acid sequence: CASSFCRAKNTF.

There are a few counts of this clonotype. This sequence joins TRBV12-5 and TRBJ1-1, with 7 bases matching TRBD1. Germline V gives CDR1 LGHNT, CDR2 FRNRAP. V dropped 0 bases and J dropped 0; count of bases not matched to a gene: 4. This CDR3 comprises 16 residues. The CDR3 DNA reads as TGTGCTAGTGGTTTGGTACTGGGACAGTTGAACACTGAAGCTTTCTTT. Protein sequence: CASGLVLGQLNTEAFF. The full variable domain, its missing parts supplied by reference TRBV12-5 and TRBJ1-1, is DARVTQTPRHKVTEMGQEVTMRCQPILGHNTVFWYRQTMMQGLELLAYFRNRAPLDDSGMPKDRFSAEMPDATLATLKIQPSEPRDSAVYFCASGLVLGQLNTEAFFGQGTRLTVV.

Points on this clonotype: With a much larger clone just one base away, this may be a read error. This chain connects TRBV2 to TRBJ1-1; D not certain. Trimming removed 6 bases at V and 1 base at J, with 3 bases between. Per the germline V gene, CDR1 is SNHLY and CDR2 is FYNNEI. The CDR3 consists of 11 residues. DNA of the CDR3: TGTGCCAGCAGACCGAACACTGAAGCTTTCTTT. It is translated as CASRPNTEAFF.

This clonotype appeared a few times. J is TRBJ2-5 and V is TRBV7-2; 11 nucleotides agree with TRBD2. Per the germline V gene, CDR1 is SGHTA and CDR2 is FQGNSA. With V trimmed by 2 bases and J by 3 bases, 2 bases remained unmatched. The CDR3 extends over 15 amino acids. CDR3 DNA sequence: TGTGCCAGCAGCTTATCGGGACTAGCGGAAGAGACCCAGTACTTC. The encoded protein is CASSLSGLAEETQYF. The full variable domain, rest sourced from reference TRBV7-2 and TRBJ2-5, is GAGVSQSPSNKVTEKGKDVELRCDPISGHTALYWYRQSLGQGLEFLIYFQGNSAPDKSGLPSDRFSAERTGGSVSTLTIQRTQQEDSAVYLCASSLSGLAEETQYFGPGTRLLVL.

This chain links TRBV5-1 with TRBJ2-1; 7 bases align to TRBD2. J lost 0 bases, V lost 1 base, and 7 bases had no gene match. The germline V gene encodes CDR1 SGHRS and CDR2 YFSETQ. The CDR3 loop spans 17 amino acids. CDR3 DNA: TGCGCCAGCAGCTTGTCCGGCGGGGGAAGCTCCTACAATGAGCAGTTCTTC. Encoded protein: CASSLSGGGSSYNEQFF. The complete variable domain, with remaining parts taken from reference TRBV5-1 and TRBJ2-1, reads KAGVTQTPRYLIKTRGQQVTLSCSPISGHRSVSWYQQTPGQGLQFLFEYFSETQRNKGNFPGRFSGRQFSNSRSEMNVSTLELGDSALYLCASSLSGGGSSYNEQFFGPGTRLTVL.

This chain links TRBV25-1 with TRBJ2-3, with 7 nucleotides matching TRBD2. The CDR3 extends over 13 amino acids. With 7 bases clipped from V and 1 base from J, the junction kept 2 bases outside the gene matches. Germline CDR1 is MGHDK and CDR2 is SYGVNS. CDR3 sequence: CASMSGGTDTQYF. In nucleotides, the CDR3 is TGTGCCAGCATGAGCGGGGGCACAGATACGCAGTATTTT.

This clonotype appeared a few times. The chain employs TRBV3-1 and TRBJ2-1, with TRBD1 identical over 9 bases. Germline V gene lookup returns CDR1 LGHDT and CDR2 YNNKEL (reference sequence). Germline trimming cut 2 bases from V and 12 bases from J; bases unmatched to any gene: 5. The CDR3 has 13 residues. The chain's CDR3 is CASSQRADRGQFF. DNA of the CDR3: TGTGCCAGCAGCCAAAGGGCGGACAGGGGGCAGTTCTTC.

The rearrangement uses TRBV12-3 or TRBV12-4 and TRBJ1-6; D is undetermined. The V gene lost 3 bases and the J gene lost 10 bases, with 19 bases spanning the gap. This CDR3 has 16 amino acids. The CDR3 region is CASSFGRDLFSSPLHF. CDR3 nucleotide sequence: TGTGCCAGCAGTTTCGGCCGGGATCTTTTCTCCTCACCCCTCCACTTT.

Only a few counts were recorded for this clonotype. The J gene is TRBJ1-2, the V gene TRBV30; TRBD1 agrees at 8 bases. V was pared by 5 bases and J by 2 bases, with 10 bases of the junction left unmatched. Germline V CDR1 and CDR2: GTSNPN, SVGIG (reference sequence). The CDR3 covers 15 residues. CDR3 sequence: CAWAFFGQGNYGYTF. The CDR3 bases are TGTGCCTGGGCTTTTTTCGGACAGGGAAACTATGGCTACACCTTC. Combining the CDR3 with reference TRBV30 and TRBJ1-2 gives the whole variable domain SQTIHQWPATLVQPVGSPLSLECTVEGTSNPNLYWYRQAAGRGLQLLFYSVGIGQISSEVPQNLSASRPQDRQFILSSKKLLLSDSGFYLCAWAFFGQGNYGYTFGSGTRLTVV.

The CDR3 is CASGLGQGGSYEQYV. As DNA, the CDR3 is TGTGCTAGTGGTTTGGGACAGGGAGGCTCCTACGAGCAGTACGTC. The chain is built from TRBV12-5 and TRBJ2-7; D possibly corresponds to TRBD1 (7 bases). Germline loops: CDR1 LGHNT, CDR2 FRNRAP. The CDR3 consists of 15 residues. The V and J ends lost 1 base and 0 bases respectively, with 10 bases between them.

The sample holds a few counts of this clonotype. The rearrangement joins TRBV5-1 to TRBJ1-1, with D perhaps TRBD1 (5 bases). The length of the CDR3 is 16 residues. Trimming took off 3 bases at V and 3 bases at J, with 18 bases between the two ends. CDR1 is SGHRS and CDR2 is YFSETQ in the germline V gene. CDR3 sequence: CASSWTGEVGDTEAFF. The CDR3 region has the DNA TGCGCCAGCAGCTGGACGGGAGAGGTGGGGGACACTGAAGCTTTCTTT.

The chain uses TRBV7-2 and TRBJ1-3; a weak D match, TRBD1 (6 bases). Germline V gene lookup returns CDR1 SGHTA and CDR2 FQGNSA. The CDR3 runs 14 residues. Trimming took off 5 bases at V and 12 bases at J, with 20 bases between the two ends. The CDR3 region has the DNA TGTGCCAGCAGCCGCGAGGGGGACGGAGCTGGCATATATTTT. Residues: CASSREGDGAGIYF.

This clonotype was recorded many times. The CDR3 here is CASYSGGSSYEQYF. CDR3 bases: TGTGCCAGCTATTCAGGGGGTTCCTCCTACGAGCAGTACTTC. The gene calls are TRBV7-2 and TRBJ2-7, with 7 positions matching TRBD1. The germline gives CDR1 SGHTA, CDR2 FQGNSA. V shed 8 bases and J 0 bases; nucleotides not matched to a gene: 7. CDR3 length equals 14 residues.